Sequencing of this T cell receptor beta chain was carried out in a study of blood T cell repertoires in COVID-19. Across the study: Sites across the United States, Italy and Spain contributed samples from acute and convalescent COVID-19. PBMCs, B-cell-depleted T cells, or T cells provided the cDNA or gDNA that made up the material.

Original processing notes: Amplification of reference gene primers provided the estimated nucleated cell counts. Profiled with immunoSEQ multiplex PCR; TCRdb holds only in-frame clones, not every one. V, J and clone size are taken as reported in that table, and D and trimming were inferred from the DNA itself. This sample carries some 190,000 clones, approximately 85% of them seen once, and the ten largest clones take 4% to 5%. The CDR3 runs to 15 residues. J gave up 5 bases and V 6 bases, and 10 bases lay outside the gene matches. Germline values: CDR1 ENHRY, CDR2 SYGVKD. This rearrangement joins TRBV10-3 to TRBJ2-7; 10 bases align to TRBD2. This receptor was taken from a woman at least 80 years old with acute or convalescent COVID-19. Sequenced sample: peripheral blood. CDR3 bases: TGTGCCATCAGGGGAGCGGGAGGGCCGACCGACGAGCAGTACTTC. Its protein is CAIRGAGGPTDEQYF.